These 7 T cell receptor beta chains were all obtained from the same sample, sequenced in a study of blood T cell repertoires in COVID-19. Sequenced by immunoSEQ multiplex PCR; TCRdb stores in-frame clones only, minus some. This table has fewer than 300,000 clones, roughly 90% appearing once. Sequencing was carried out using peripheral blood. Receptors were obtained from a woman aged 25 to 45 with COVID-19, enrolled during active disease.

The chain uses TRBV27 and TRBJ2-4, with a tentative D call TRBD2 (5 bases). V lost 0 bases, J lost 8 bases, and 8 bases lay in between. The germline CDR1 and CDR2 sequences are MNHEY and SMNVEV (reference sequence). This CDR3 contains 13 residues. The CDR3 DNA follows: TGTGCCAGCAGTTTATCGAACGGGGACATTCAGTACTTC. It is translated as CASSLSNGDIQYF.

The CDR3 region is CASGPPTRDTIYF. In nucleotides, the CDR3 is TGTGCTAGTGGTCCCCCCACCCGGGACACCATATATTTT. This sequence joins TRBV12-5 and TRBJ1-3, with no clear D. With 5 bases removed from V and 8 bases from J, the gap between germline ends came to 13 bases. The CDR3 runs 13 residues. Germline V CDR1 and CDR2: LGHNT, FRNRAP.

CDR3 DNA: TGTGCCAGCAGTGAACGTCCAGGGTCCGGGGAGCTGTTTTTT. Translating it yields CASSERPGSGELFF. The chain uses TRBV6-1 and TRBJ2-2, with D perhaps TRBD1 (5 bases). V was cut by 2 bases and J by 6 bases, with 10 bases left in between. Germline V CDR1 and CDR2: MNHNS, SASEGT. This CDR3 spans 14 amino acids.

CDR3 nucleotides: TGTGCCAGCAGCCTCCGATCCAGGGGGCAAGAGACCCAGTACTTC. As protein: CASSLRSRGQETQYF. The rearrangement links TRBV9 to TRBJ2-5; 7 bases map to TRBD1. Germline CDR1 and CDR2: SGDLS and YYNGEE. Trimming cost V 4 bases and J 2 bases; bases outside gene matches: 8. The CDR3 extends over 15 amino acids.

The chain employs TRBV5-5 and TRBJ2-1; D possibly corresponds to TRBD1 (6 bases). The CDR3 has 15 amino acids. V was cut by 3 bases and J by 3 bases, with 13 bases left in between. CDR1 and CDR2 (germline): SGHKS, YYEKEE (reference sequence). As DNA, the CDR3 is TGTGCCAGCAGCTGGGAAGGACAGAACTACAATGAGCAGTTCTTC. Amino acids: CASSWEGQNYNEQFF.

The rearrangement joins TRBV5-4 to TRBJ2-3, with a tentative D call TRBD2 (6 bases). Per the germline V gene, CDR1 is SGHNT and CDR2 is YYREEE (reference sequence). This CDR3 has 15 amino acids. V shed 6 bases and J shed 5 bases, with 19 bases lying between them. The CDR3 DNA follows: TGTGCCAGCACCATGGGTGGCGGGGTAGGAGATACGCAGTATTTT. It codes for CASTMGGGVGDTQYF.

The gene calls are TRBV2 and TRBJ2-2, with 13 bases fitting TRBD2. The CDR3 totals 19 residues. V trimming: 1 base; J trimming: 3 bases; junction bases outside the gene matches: 8. Germline CDR1 and CDR2: SNHLY and FYNNEI. CDR3 coding DNA: TGTGCCAGCAGTGAAGGACTAGCGGGGGGCCACGAGTACACCGGGGAGCTGTTTTTT. It yields the protein CASSEGLAGGHEYTGELFF.